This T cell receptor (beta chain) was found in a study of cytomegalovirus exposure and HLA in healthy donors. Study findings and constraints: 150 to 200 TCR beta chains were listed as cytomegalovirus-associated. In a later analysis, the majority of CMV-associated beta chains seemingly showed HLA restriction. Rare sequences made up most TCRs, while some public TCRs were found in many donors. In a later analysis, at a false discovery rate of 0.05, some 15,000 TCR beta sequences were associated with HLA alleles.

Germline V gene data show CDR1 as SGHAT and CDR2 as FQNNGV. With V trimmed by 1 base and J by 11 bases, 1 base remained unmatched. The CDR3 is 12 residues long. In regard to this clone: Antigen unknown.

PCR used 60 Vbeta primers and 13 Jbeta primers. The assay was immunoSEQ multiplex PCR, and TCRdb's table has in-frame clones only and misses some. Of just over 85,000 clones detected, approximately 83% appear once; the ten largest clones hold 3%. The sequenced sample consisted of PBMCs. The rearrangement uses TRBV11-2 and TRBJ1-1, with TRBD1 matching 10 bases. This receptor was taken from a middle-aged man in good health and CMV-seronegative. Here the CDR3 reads CASSLGGQGAFF. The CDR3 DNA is TGTGCCAGCAGCTTAGGGGGACAGGGGGCTTTCTTT.